The rows below give T cell receptor beta chains drawn from one sample of a study of blood T cell repertoires in COVID-19. TCRdb's table, derived via immunoSEQ multiplex PCR, lists solely in-frame clones and lacks some. The sample has just under 60,000 clones, around nine tenths seen once; the top ten hold around 7.7%. Material: peripheral blood. The receptors stem from a human donor with active COVID-19. The donor label of this sample is uncertain. The CDR3 runs from the conserved cysteine through the conserved F or W. D genes are given only for firm matches. A row's size may be missing; if present it is once, few, many or a size class.

TRBJ1-1	TRBV6-5	NA	NA	CASAHNTEAFF	TGTGCCAGCGCGCACAACACTGAAGCTTTCTTT
TRBJ1-1	TRBV7-9	NA	TRBD1	CASSLGQGETEAFF	TGTGCCAGCAGCTTAGGGCAGGGGGAGACTGAAGCTTTCTTT
TRBJ2-3	TRBV7-2	NA	NA	CASSLDGLSTDTQYF	TGTGCCAGCAGCTTAGATGGACTCAGCACAGATACGCAGTATTTT
TRBJ2-5	TRBV28	NA	NA	CASAFPGGRQTQYF	TGTGCCAGCGCCTTCCCCGGAGGGAGACAGACCCAGTACTTC
TRBJ1-5	TRBV28	NA	NA	CASIKGVQPQHF	TGTGCCAGCATAAAAGGGGTTCAGCCCCAGCATTTT
TRBJ2-1	TRBV6-5	NA	TRBD2	CASSYGGEGTFIEQFF	TGTGCCAGCAGTTACGGAGGGGAGGGGACCTTCATTGAGCAGTTCTTC
TRBJ2-2	TRBV7-3	NA	TRBD1	CASSPGQGSGELFF	TGTGCCAGCAGTCCGGGACAGGGGTCCGGGGAGCTGTTTTTT
TRBJ1-2	TRBV5-4	NA	TRBD1	CASSLDATGGRGYTF	TGTGCCAGCAGCTTGGACGCAACAGGGGGTCGTGGCTACACCTTC
TRBJ1-6	TRBV4-3	NA	NA	CASSQELVAPTNSPLHF	TGCGCCAGCAGCCAAGAACTAGTTGCGCCTACCAACTCACCCCTCCACTTT
TRBJ2-3	TRBV4-3	NA	TRBD2	CASSQGGLAGTDTQYF	TGCGCCAGCAGCCAAGGGGGACTAGCTGGCACAGATACGCAGTATTTT
TRBJ2-3	TRBV19	NA	TRBD1	CASSTDRGRSGTDTQYF	TGTGCCAGTAGTACCGACAGGGGGCGTAGCGGCACAGATACGCAGTATTTT
TRBJ2-5	TRBV14	NA	NA	CASSQDPHRARETQYF	TGTGCCAGCAGCCAAGATCCCCACAGGGCGCGGGAGACCCAGTACTTC
TRBJ1-5	TRBV2	NA	NA	CASSRSNQPQHF	TGTGCCAGCAGCAGGAGCAATCAGCCCCAGCATTTT
TRBJ1-5	TRBV6-6	few	NA	CASSYATGEGQPQHF	TGTGCCAGCAGTTACGCGACCGGCGAGGGACAGCCCCAGCATTTT
TRBJ1-2	TRBV9	NA	NA	CASSVVAGEYGYTF	TGTGCCAGCAGCGTGGTTGCCGGAGAGTATGGCTACACCTTC
TRBJ2-5	TRBV6-2/TRBV6-3	NA	TRBD2	CASSYGAGGAWQETQYF	TGTGCCAGCAGTTACGGGGCGGGGGGGGCGTGGCAAGAGACCCAGTACTTC
TRBJ1-6	TRBV7-9	NA	NA	CASSFNNSPLHF	TGTGCCAGCAGCTTCAATAATTCACCCCTCCACTTT
TRBJ2-5	TRBV27	NA	NA	CASSFAGETQYF	TGTGCCAGCAGTTTTGCGGGGGAGACCCAGTACTTC
TRBJ2-5	TRBV10-3	once	NA	CAINVEGDETQYF	TGTGCCATCAATGTCGAAGGGGATGAGACCCAGTACTTC
TRBJ1-1	TRBV19	NA	NA	CASSIWGGGNTEAFF	TGTGCCAGTAGTATTTGGGGGGGAGGGAACACTGAAGCTTTCTTT
TRBJ2-2	TRBV7-3	NA	NA	CASSLPIYPGELFF	TGTGCCAGCAGCCTCCCTATCTACCCCGGGGAGCTGTTTTTT
TRBJ1-4	TRBV6-6	once	TRBD1	CASRDRGQGNEKLFF	TGTGCCAGCCGGGACAGGGGGCAGGGTAATGAAAAACTGTTTTTT
TRBJ1-1	TRBV18	NA	TRBD1	CASSPGDRGQNTEAFF	TGTGCCAGCTCACCGGGTGACAGGGGGCAGAACACTGAAGCTTTCTTT
TRBJ1-2	TRBV6-5	NA	NA	CASTEPGQKYGYTF	TGTGCCAGCACCGAGCCTGGGCAGAAGTATGGCTACACCTTC
TRBJ2-1	TRBV6-2/TRBV6-3	NA	NA	CASSRLENEQFF	TGTGCCAGCAGTAGACTAGAGAATGAGCAGTTCTTC
TRBJ2-1	TRBV27	NA	NA	CASKVASVTYNEQFF	TGTGCCAGCAAGGTGGCTAGCGTCACCTACAATGAGCAGTTCTTC
TRBJ2-1	TRBV11-2	NA	NA	CASSLDGGAGYEQFF	TGTGCCAGCAGCCTCGATGGGGGGGCTGGGTATGAGCAGTTCTTC
TRBJ1-4	TRBV5-6	NA	TRBD1	CASSPGQGIVGEKLFF	TGTGCCAGCAGCCCGGGACAGGGAATTGTTGGAGAAAAACTGTTTTTT
TRBJ2-1	TRBV18	NA	TRBD2	CASSSPGREFYNEQFF	TGTGCCAGCTCTTCGCCTGGGCGGGAGTTCTACAATGAGCAGTTCTTC
TRBJ2-3	TRBV7-8	NA	NA	CASSGRAWPDTQYF	TGTGCCAGCAGCGGAAGAGCGTGGCCAGATACGCAGTATTTT
TRBJ1-3	TRBV19	NA	NA	CASRLGGDGNTIYF	TGTGCCAGTAGGTTGGGAGGCGATGGAAACACCATATATTTT
TRBJ1-6	TRBV14	NA	NA	CASSQVGRIYNSPLHF	TGTGCCAGCAGCCAAGTGGGGCGGATCTATAATTCACCCCTCCACTTT
TRBJ2-1	TRBV5-1	NA	TRBD2	CASSPTSGLNNEQFF	TGCGCCAGCAGCCCCACTAGCGGGCTAAACAATGAGCAGTTCTTC